The rows below give T cell receptor beta chains drawn from one sample of a study of T cells in Graves' hyperthyroidism and ophthalmopathy. A single record per CDR3 protein comes from TCRdb applying MiXCR to the multiplex PCR reads. The table records approximately 510,000 distinct CDR3 sequences, over 35% of them present only once. Sequencing was performed on peripheral blood or thyroid tissue (not recorded which). These receptors all come from an adult woman with Graves' disease, either hyperthyroidism or ophthalmopathy (not recorded which). The CDR3 runs from the conserved cysteine through the conserved F or W. The D gene is left open where the match is weak. Not all rows give a size; the values are once, few, many and, for expanded clones, a class.

clone size: -
D gene: -
V gene: TRBV10-3
J gene: TRBJ1-1
CDR3 protein: CAIRGGRPEAFF
CDR3 DNA: TGTGCCATCAGAGGGGGTAGGCCGGAAGCTTTCTTT

clone size: few
D gene: TRBD2
V gene: TRBV20-1
J gene: TRBJ2-7
CDR3 protein: CSASFPSGRPNEQYF
CDR3 DNA: TGCAGTGCATCTTTCCCTAGCGGGAGACCTAACGAGCAGTACTTC

clone size: many
D gene: TRBD1
V gene: TRBV20-1
J gene: TRBJ2-5
CDR3 protein: CSARVQGASETQYF
CDR3 DNA: TGCAGTGCTAGGGTTCAGGGGGCATCAGAGACCCAGTACTTC

clone size: many
D gene: -
V gene: TRBV9
J gene: TRBJ1-2
CDR3 protein: CASSEEGYGYTF
CDR3 DNA: TGTGCCAGCAGCGAGGAGGGATATGGCTACACCTTC

clone size: -
D gene: -
V gene: TRBV7-9
J gene: TRBJ1-2
CDR3 protein: CASSSAVATGNYGYTF
CDR3 DNA: TGTGCCAGCAGCTCCGCCGTCGCTACAGGGAACTATGGCTACACCTTC

clone size: -
D gene: -
V gene: TRBV10-2
J gene: TRBJ2-5
CDR3 protein: CASNKGRSGETQYF
CDR3 DNA: TGTGCCAGCAATAAGGGCCGGTCTGGAGAGACCCAGTACTTC

clone size: -
D gene: -
V gene: TRBV14
J gene: TRBJ2-5
CDR3 protein: CASSGVVPGETQYF
CDR3 DNA: TGTGCCAGCAGCGGTGTGGTCCCAGGGGAGACCCAGTACTTC

clone size: -
D gene: -
V gene: TRBV20-1
J gene: TRBJ1-1
CDR3 protein: CSAKIGRRDTEAFF
CDR3 DNA: TGCAGTGCCAAGATTGGACGGAGGGACACTGAAGCTTTCTTT

clone size: many
D gene: TRBD1
V gene: TRBV11-2
J gene: TRBJ2-7
CDR3 protein: CASSLGGWDSSYEQYF
CDR3 DNA: TGTGCCAGCAGCTTAGGGGGTTGGGACAGTTCCTACGAGCAGTACTTC

clone size: -
D gene: -
V gene: TRBV30
J gene: TRBJ2-2
CDR3 protein: CAWVRTLNTGELFF
CDR3 DNA: TGTGCCTGGGTCCGGACCCTGAACACCGGGGAGCTGTTTTTT

clone size: -
D gene: -
V gene: TRBV7-9
J gene: TRBJ2-6
CDR3 protein: CASSRRSGANVLTF
CDR3 DNA: TGTGCCAGCAGCCGGCGATCTGGGGCCAACGTCCTGACTTTC

clone size: many
D gene: -
V gene: TRBV14
J gene: TRBJ1-2
CDR3 protein: CASSQGPNYGYTF
CDR3 DNA: TGTGCCAGCAGCCAAGGTCCTAACTATGGCTACACCTTC

clone size: -
D gene: -
V gene: TRBV12-3/TRBV12-4
J gene: TRBJ2-7
CDR3 protein: CASSLKQGSYEQYF
CDR3 DNA: TGTGCCAGCAGTTTAAAACAGGGCAGTTACGAGCAGTACTTC

clone size: once
D gene: TRBD2
V gene: TRBV7-9
J gene: TRBJ2-5
CDR3 protein: CASTPARGGGQYF
CDR3 DNA: TGTGCCAGCACCCCGGCCCGGGGGGGGGGCCAGTACTTC

clone size: -
D gene: -
V gene: TRBV10-3
J gene: TRBJ1-1
CDR3 protein: CAISESDGRTEAFF
CDR3 DNA: TGTGCCATCAGTGAGTCGGATGGGAGGACTGAAGCTTTCTTT

clone size: few
D gene: -
V gene: TRBV5-4
J gene: TRBJ2-7
CDR3 protein: CASSLVGDSYEQYF
CDR3 DNA: TGTGCCAGCAGCTTGGTAGGGGACTCCTACGAGCAGTACTTC

clone size: -
D gene: -
V gene: TRBV19
J gene: TRBJ1-2
CDR3 protein: CAHGPDGNYGYTF
CDR3 DNA: TGTGCCCACGGGCCGGACGGAAACTATGGCTACACCTTC

clone size: -
D gene: TRBD1
V gene: TRBV29-1
J gene: TRBJ2-2
CDR3 protein: CSVARQGGNTGELFF
CDR3 DNA: TGCAGCGTTGCAAGACAGGGTGGGAACACCGGGGAGCTGTTTTTT

clone size: many
D gene: TRBD1
V gene: TRBV7-9
J gene: TRBJ1-3
CDR3 protein: CASGSQGVGNTIYF
CDR3 DNA: TGTGCCAGCGGGTCACAGGGGGTAGGAAACACCATATATTTT

clone size: -
D gene: TRBD1
V gene: TRBV29-1
J gene: TRBJ1-2
CDR3 protein: CSVDQQGADGYTF
CDR3 DNA: TGCAGCGTTGACCAACAGGGGGCGGATGGCTACACCTTC

clone size: many
D gene: TRBD1
V gene: TRBV6-1
J gene: TRBJ1-6
CDR3 protein: CASSEQGANSPLHF
CDR3 DNA: TGTGCCAGCAGCGAACAGGGGGCGAATTCACCCCTCCACTTT

clone size: once
D gene: TRBD2
V gene: TRBV5-1
J gene: TRBJ2-5
CDR3 protein: CASSTPLGGALDQPQYF
CDR3 DNA: TGCGCCAGCAGCACTCCCCTCGGGGGGGCGCTGGATCAGCCCCAGTACTTC

clone size: -
D gene: -
V gene: TRBV7-9
J gene: TRBJ2-5
CDR3 protein: CASSPTRSETQYF
CDR3 DNA: TGTGCCAGCAGCCCTACTAGAAGCGAGACCCAGTACTTC

clone size: -
D gene: -
V gene: TRBV10-3
J gene: TRBJ2-5
CDR3 protein: CASIRADQETQYF
CDR3 DNA: TGTGCCAGCATACGGGCTGACCAAGAGACCCAGTACTTC

clone size: once
D gene: TRBD2
V gene: TRBV10-2
J gene: TRBJ2-7
CDR3 protein: CASSELVLAGAYEQYF
CDR3 DNA: TGCGCCAGCAGTGAACTCGTGCTAGCGGGGGCCTACGAGCAGTACTTC

clone size: -
D gene: -
V gene: TRBV7-2
J gene: TRBJ2-2
CDR3 protein: CASSPFSQGELFF
CDR3 DNA: TGTGCCAGCAGCCCGTTTAGTCAGGGGGAGCTGTTTTTT

clone size: many
D gene: -
V gene: TRBV7-2
J gene: TRBJ2-2
CDR3 protein: CASSWGEAGELFF
CDR3 DNA: TGTGCCAGCAGCTGGGGGGAGGCCGGGGAGCTGTTTTTT

clone size: -
D gene: -
V gene: TRBV20-1
J gene: TRBJ1-2
CDR3 protein: CSATGENGYTF
CDR3 DNA: TGCAGTGCTACGGGCGAAAATGGCTACACCTTC

clone size: few
D gene: TRBD1
V gene: TRBV10-3
J gene: TRBJ1-5
CDR3 protein: CAISSGQGDGGNQPQHF
CDR3 DNA: TGTGCCATCAGTTCGGGACAGGGAGATGGAGGCAATCAGCCCCAGCATTTT

clone size: many
D gene: TRBD1
V gene: TRBV2
J gene: TRBJ2-7
CDR3 protein: CASRIGQDYEQYF
CDR3 DNA: TGTGCCAGCAGGATAGGACAGGACTACGAGCAGTACTTC

clone size: many
D gene: -
V gene: TRBV24-1
J gene: TRBJ1-4
CDR3 protein: CATRDQNEKLFF
CDR3 DNA: TGTGCCACCAGGGACCAGAATGAAAAACTGTTTTTT

clone size: -
D gene: TRBD2
V gene: TRBV7-8
J gene: TRBJ2-1
CDR3 protein: CASNPTSGRANEQFF
CDR3 DNA: TGTGCCAGCAATCCAACTAGCGGGAGGGCCAATGAGCAGTTCTTC